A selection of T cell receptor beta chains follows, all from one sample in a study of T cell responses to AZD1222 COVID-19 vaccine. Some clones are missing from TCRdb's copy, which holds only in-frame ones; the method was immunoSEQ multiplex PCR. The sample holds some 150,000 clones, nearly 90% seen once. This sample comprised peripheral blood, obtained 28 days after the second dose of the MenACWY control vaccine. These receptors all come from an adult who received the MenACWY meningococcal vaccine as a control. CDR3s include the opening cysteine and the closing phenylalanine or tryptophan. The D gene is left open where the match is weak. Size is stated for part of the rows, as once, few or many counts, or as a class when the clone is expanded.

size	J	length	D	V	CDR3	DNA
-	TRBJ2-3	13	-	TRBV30	CAWSDSLTDTQYF	TGTGCCTGGAGCGACAGCCTCACAGATACGCAGTATTTT
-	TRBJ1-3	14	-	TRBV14	CASSHKIYGNTIYF	TGTGCCAGCAGCCACAAGATATATGGAAACACCATATATTTT
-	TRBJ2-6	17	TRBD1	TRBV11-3	CASGGDREVSGANVLTF	TGTGCCAGCGGCGGGGACAGGGAGGTCTCTGGGGCCAACGTCCTGACTTTC
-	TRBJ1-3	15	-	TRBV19	CASSITPSSGNTIYF	TGTGCCAGTAGTATCACGCCAAGCTCTGGAAACACCATATATTTT
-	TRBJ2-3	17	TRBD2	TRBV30	CAWTLAGGVQARYTQYF	TGTGCCTGGACGTTAGCGGGGGGAGTTCAAGCGCGATATACGCAGTATTTT
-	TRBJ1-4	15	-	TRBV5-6	CASSLWGVLGEKLFF	TGTGCCAGCAGCTTGTGGGGGGTTTTGGGTGAAAAACTGTTTTTT
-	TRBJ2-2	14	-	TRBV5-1	CASSLKLGTGELFF	TGCGCCAGCAGCTTGAAATTGGGCACCGGGGAGCTGTTTTTT
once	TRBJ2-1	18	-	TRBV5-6	CASSPKLLREQAYNEQFF	TGTGCCAGCAGCCCTAAACTCCTCAGGGAGCAGGCATACAATGAGCAGTTCTTC
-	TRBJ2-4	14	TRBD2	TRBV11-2	CATKLTSGSNIQYF	TGTGCCACAAAATTGACTAGCGGGTCAAACATTCAGTACTTC
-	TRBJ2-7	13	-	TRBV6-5	CASSYGQQGEQYF	TGTGCCAGCAGTTACGGCCAACAAGGCGAGCAGTACTTC
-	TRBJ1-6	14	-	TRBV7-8	CASSPVGGDSPLHF	TGTGCCAGCAGCCCAGTAGGGGGGGACTCACCCCTCCACTTT
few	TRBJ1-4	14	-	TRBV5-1	CASRETAANEKLFF	TGCGCCAGCAGAGAGACAGCGGCTAATGAAAAACTGTTTTTT
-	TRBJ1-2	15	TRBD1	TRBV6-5	CASSPLETGGYGYTF	TGTGCCAGCAGTCCCCTGGAAACAGGGGGCTATGGCTACACCTTC
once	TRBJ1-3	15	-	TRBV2	CAVRDISGSGNTIYF	TGTGCCGTCCGGGACATCTCTGGCTCTGGAAACACCATATATTTT
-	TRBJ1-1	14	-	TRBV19	CASSAQGSRTEAFF	TGTGCCAGTAGTGCACAGGGCTCACGCACTGAAGCTTTCTTT
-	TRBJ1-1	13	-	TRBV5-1	CASSPNPNTEAFF	TGCGCCAGCAGCCCGAACCCGAACACTGAAGCTTTCTTT
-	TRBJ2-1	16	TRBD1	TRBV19	CASSMNRDRGYNEQFF	TGTGCCAGTAGTATGAACCGGGACAGGGGTTACAATGAGCAGTTCTTC
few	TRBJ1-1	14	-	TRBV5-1	CASSLGRGNAEAFF	TGCGCCAGCAGCTTGGGCAGGGGTAACGCTGAAGCTTTCTTT
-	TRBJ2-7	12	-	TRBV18	CASSPLGLRQYF	TGTGCCAGCTCACCACTCGGGCTGCGGCAGTACTTC
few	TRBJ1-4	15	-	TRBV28	CASSLLGALDEKLFF	TGTGCCAGCAGTTTATTGGGGGCTCTTGATGAAAAACTGTTTTTT
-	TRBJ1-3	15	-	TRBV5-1	CASSLESNSGNTIYF	TGCGCCAGCAGCTTGGAGAGCAACTCTGGAAACACCATATATTTT
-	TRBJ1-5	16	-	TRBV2	CASSPAAGRVIQPQHF	TGTGCCAGCAGTCCCGCCGCGGGTCGGGTCATACAGCCCCAGCATTTT
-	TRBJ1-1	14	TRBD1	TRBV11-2	CASSFLSGGTEAFF	TGTGCCAGCAGCTTCCTCTCAGGGGGAACTGAAGCTTTCTTT